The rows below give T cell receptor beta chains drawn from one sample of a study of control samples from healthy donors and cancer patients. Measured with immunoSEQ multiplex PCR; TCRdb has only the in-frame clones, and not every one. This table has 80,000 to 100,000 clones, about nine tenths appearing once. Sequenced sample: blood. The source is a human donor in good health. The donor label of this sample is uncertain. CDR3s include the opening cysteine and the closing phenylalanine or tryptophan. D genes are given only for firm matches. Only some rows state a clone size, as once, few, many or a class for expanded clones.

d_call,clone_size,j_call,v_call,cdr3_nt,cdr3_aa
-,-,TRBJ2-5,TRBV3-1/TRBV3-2,TGTGCCAGCAGCCAACGGGGGCTACAAGAGACCCAGTACTTC,CASSQRGLQETQYF
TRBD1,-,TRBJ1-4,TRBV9,TGTGCCAGCAGCGTAGCTACGGGACAGGGCCATGAAAAACTGTTTTTT,CASSVATGQGHEKLFF
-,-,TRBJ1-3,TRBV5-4,TGTGCCAGCAGCTTCGCTGGAAACACCATATATTTT,CASSFAGNTIYF
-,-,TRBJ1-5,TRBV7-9,TGTGCCAGCAGCTTTAGTGATCAGCCCCAGCATTTT,CASSFSDQPQHF
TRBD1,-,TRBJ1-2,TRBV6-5,TGTGCCAGCAGTCGTAGCGGACAGGGGGCCTCTGGCTACACCTTC,CASSRSGQGASGYTF
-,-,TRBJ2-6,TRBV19,TGTGCCACCCTGGTCCAGAGGGGAATTTCTGGGGCCAACGTCCTGACTTTC,CATLVQRGISGANVLTF
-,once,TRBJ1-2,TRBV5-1,TGCGCCAGCAGCTTGGGCGCTTCGGGCTACACCTTC,CASSLGASGYTF
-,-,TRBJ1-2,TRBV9,TGTGCCAGCAGCGTAGCTTCTCAGGCGAACTATGGCTACACCTTC,CASSVASQANYGYTF
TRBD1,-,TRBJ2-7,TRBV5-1,TGCGCCAGCAGCACCGGGACAGGGGTACCCTACGAGCAGTACTTC,CASSTGTGVPYEQYF
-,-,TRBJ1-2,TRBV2,TGTGCCAGCAGAGGCCCCCTCTCAGGGGTCAATGGCTACACCTTC,CASRGPLSGVNGYTF
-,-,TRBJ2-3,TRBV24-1,TGTGCCACCAGTGAGCGACGGGGGACGACAGATACGCAGTATTTT,CATSERRGTTDTQYF
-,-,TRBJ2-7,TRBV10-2,TGCGCCACCTTAGAGGACACCTACGAGCAGTACTTC,CATLEDTYEQYF
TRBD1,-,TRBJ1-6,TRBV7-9,TGTGCCAGCAGCCCCGGACAGGGCCATTCACCCCTCCACTTT,CASSPGQGHSPLHF
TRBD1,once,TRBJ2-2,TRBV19,TGTGCCAGTAGCCTGGACAGGGGGACCGGGGAGCTGTTTTTT,CASSLDRGTGELFF
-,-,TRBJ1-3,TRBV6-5,TGTGCCAGCAGTAAGGCCCTGTCTGGAAACACCATATATTTT,CASSKALSGNTIYF
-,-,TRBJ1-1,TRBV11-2,TGTGCCAGCAGCTGGAGGACAGAAAACACTGAAGCTTTCTTT,CASSWRTENTEAFF
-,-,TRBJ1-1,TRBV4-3,TGCGCCAGCAGCCAAGTCGGGGCCATGAACACTGAAGCTTTCTTT,CASSQVGAMNTEAFF
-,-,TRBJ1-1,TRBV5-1,TGCGCCAGCAGCTTGGCCGGGCAGAACACTGAAGCTTTCTTT,CASSLAGQNTEAFF
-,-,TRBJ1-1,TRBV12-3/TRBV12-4,TGTGCCAGCAGTACCTGGAACACTGAAGCTTTCTTT,CASSTWNTEAFF
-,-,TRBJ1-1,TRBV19,TGTGCCAGTAGCACCCAGGGGCCAGGCGAATTCTCTGAAGCTTTCTTT,CASSTQGPGEFSEAFF
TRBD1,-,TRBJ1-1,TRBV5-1,TGCGCCAGCAGCGGCAGGGGGGGCACTGAAGCTTTCTTT,CASSGRGGTEAFF
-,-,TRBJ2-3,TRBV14,TGTGCCAGCAGCCAAGGGCGGCACCACACAGATACGCAGTATTTT,CASSQGRHHTDTQYF
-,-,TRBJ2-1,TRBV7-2,TGTGCCAGCAGCTTAGTAGCCTGGGGGCATGAGCAGTTCTTC,CASSLVAWGHEQFF
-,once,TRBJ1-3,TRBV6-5,TGTGCCAGCAGTACGGACAGCTTCTCTGGAAACACCATATATTTT,CASSTDSFSGNTIYF
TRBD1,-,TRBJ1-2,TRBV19,TGTGCCAGTAGCCCATGGCGGGACAGGGGTAACTATGGCTACACCTTC,CASSPWRDRGNYGYTF
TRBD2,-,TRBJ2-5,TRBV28,TGTGCCAGCGGCCCCCCGGGGCTAGCGGGGGTCGGGGAGACCCAGTACTTC,CASGPPGLAGVGETQYF
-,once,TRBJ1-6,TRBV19,TGTGCCAGTAGTACGGTAAATGCAGGGCGTTATAATTCACCCCTCCACTTT,CASSTVNAGRYNSPLHF
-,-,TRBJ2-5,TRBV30,TGTGCCTGGAGATCCATTCCCAGGAGGGGCGAGACCCAGTACTTC,CAWRSIPRRGETQYF
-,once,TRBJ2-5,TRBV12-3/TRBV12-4,TGTGCCACCGCCGGGGCCGGAGAGACCCAGTACTTC,CATAGAGETQYF
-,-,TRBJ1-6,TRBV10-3,TGTGCCATAGGTCGGGAGTTCAATTCACCCCTCCACTTT,CAIGREFNSPLHF
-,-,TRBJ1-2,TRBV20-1,TGCAGTGCTCCCGGGGGCTATGGCTACACCTTC,CSAPGGYGYTF
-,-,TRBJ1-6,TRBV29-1,TGCAGCCCTGAGCCCCGGCCGCCTTATAATTCACCCCTCCACTTT,CSPEPRPPYNSPLHF
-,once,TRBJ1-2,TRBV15,TGTGCCACCAGCAGGAGGGGGGCCTGGGGCTACACCTTC,CATSRRGAWGYTF
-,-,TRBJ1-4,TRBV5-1,TGCGCCAGTTCCGATGGGAATGAAAAACTGTTTTTT,CASSDGNEKLFF
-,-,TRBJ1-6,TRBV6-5,TGTGCCAGCAGTTACGAGGGGGTTAATTCACCCCTCCACTTT,CASSYEGVNSPLHF
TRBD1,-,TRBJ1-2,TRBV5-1,TGCGCCTCCGGGGACAGTTCCTTTGGCTACACCTTC,CASGDSSFGYTF
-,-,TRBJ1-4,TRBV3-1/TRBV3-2,TGTGCCAGCAGCCAGCTCACAGGTTACACTAATGAAAAACTGTTTTTT,CASSQLTGYTNEKLFF
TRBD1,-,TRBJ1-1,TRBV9,TGTGCCAGCAGCGTAGGGGGGACAGGGAACACTGAAGCTTTCTTT,CASSVGGTGNTEAFF
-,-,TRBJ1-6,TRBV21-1,TGTGCCAGCAGCAAAAATGGCGAGAGACAGGGGTCCTCCTATAATTCACCCCTCCACTTT,CASSKNGERQGSSYNSPLHF
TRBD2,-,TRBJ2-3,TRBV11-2,TGTGCCAGCAGCTCCCCCCGACTAGCGGGGGATCTAGATACGCAGTATTTT,CASSSPRLAGDLDTQYF
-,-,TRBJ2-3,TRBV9,TGTGCCAGCAGGGGGGACCGCCGCACAGATACGCAGTATTTT,CASRGDRRTDTQYF
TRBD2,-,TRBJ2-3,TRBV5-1,TGCGCCAGCAGCTTGGAAACTAGCGGGGATACGCAGTATTTT,CASSLETSGDTQYF
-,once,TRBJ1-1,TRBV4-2,TGTGCCAGCAGCCAAGATCCTGATGGAGGATATGGGAAGAACACTGAAGCTTTCTTT,CASSQDPDGGYGKNTEAFF
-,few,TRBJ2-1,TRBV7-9,TGTGCCAGCAGCTTAGTTATGGTTGATGAGCAGTTCTTC,CASSLVMVDEQFF
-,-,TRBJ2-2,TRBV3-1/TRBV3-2,TGTGCCAGCAGCCAAGACCTGACTTCTGAGGACGGGGAGCTGTTTTTT,CASSQDLTSEDGELFF
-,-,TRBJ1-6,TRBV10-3,TGTGCCATCAGGGGCTTGGCGGAAAATTCACCCCTCCACTTT,CAIRGLAENSPLHF
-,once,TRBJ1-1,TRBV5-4,TGTGCCAGCAGCTCCCGAGGCACTGAAGCTTTCTTT,CASSSRGTEAFF
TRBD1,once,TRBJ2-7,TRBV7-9,TGTGCCAGCAGGGACGACAGGGGGCCAAACTACGAGCAGTACTTC,CASRDDRGPNYEQYF
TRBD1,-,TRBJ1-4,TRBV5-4,TGTGCCAGCAGCGGGGGGACAGGGGTTGTTGGTGAAAAACTGTTTTTT,CASSGGTGVVGEKLFF
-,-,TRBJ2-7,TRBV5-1,TGCGCCAGCAGCTTGGAACCGGGACCAGGGGCACTGGGGCAGTACTTC,CASSLEPGPGALGQYF
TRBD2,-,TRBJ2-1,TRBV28,TGTGCCAGCATGGGAGCGGGGTTATACAATGAGCAGTTCTTC,CASMGAGLYNEQFF
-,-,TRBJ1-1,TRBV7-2,TGTGCCAGCAGCTCTGAGCCGCGTTTAAGGGTTAAAGCTTTCTTT,CASSSEPRLRVKAFF
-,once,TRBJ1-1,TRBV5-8,TGTGCCAGCAGCCCACAGGGGAACACTGAAGCTTTCTTT,CASSPQGNTEAFF
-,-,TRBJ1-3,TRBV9,TGTGCCAGCAGCGCGCGGGACGGAAACACCATATATTTT,CASSARDGNTIYF
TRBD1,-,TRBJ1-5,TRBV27,TGTGCCAGCAGTTCCCGACAGGGGAATCAGCCCCAGCATTTT,CASSSRQGNQPQHF
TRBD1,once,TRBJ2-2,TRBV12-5,TGTGCTCGTGGCCCCCACAGGGGGCCGGGGACCGGGGAGCTGTTTTTT,CARGPHRGPGTGELFF
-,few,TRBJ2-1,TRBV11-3,TGTGCCAGCAGCTTAGTCGCAGGGTCAAGTGAGCAGTTCTTC,CASSLVAGSSEQFF
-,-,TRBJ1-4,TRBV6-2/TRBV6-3,TGTGCCAGCAGTGATAGCAGCATAATGACTAATGAAAAACTGTTTTTT,CASSDSSIMTNEKLFF
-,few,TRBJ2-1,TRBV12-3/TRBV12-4,TGTGCCAGCAGCACTGGCTATTATGAGCAGTTCTTC,CASSTGYYEQFF
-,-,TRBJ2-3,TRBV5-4,TGTGCCAGCAGCCCTCGACAGGATAGGACAGATACGCAGTATTTT,CASSPRQDRTDTQYF